A selection of T cell receptor beta chains follows, all from one sample in a study of cytomegalovirus exposure and HLA in healthy donors. The method was immunoSEQ multiplex PCR; TCRdb's version includes in-frame clones alone and lacks a portion of them. The sample records around 130,000 clones, roughly 87% being singletons. Sequencing input: PBMCs. The source is a woman aged 40 to 50 in good health and CMV-seronegative. Both conserved end residues are part of each CDR3. Each record gives: V gene, D gene, clone size, J gene, CDR3 DNA, CDR3 protein. A D gene is named only where the DNA matches it firmly. Size tells how often a clone was seen (once, few, many) or the class of an expanded clone, and some rows leave it out.

v_gene: TRBV11-3; d_gene: NA; abundance: once; j_gene: TRBJ1-2; CDR3nt: TGTGCCAGCAGCCCGTGGGGAGGGGACTATGGCTACACCTTC; CDR3aa: CASSPWGGDYGYTF
v_gene: TRBV6-6; d_gene: TRBD2; abundance: NA; j_gene: TRBJ2-1; CDR3nt: TGTGCCAGCAGGCCGGGGGGGATCTCCTACAATGAGCAGTTCTTC; CDR3aa: CASRPGGISYNEQFF
v_gene: TRBV6-5; d_gene: TRBD1; abundance: NA; j_gene: TRBJ2-7; CDR3nt: TGTGCCAGCAGCCGGGACAGAAACTACGAGCAGTACTTC; CDR3aa: CASSRDRNYEQYF
v_gene: TRBV6-6; d_gene: NA; abundance: NA; j_gene: TRBJ1-4; CDR3nt: TGTGCCAGCAGTTACGTCAGGGGAACAGGTGAAAAACTGTTTTTT; CDR3aa: CASSYVRGTGEKLFF
v_gene: TRBV6-1; d_gene: NA; abundance: NA; j_gene: TRBJ1-5; CDR3nt: TGTGCCAGCAGTGGGCGTTCAGGGTATAGCAATCAGCCCCAGCATTTT; CDR3aa: CASSGRSGYSNQPQHF
v_gene: TRBV6-6; d_gene: TRBD1; abundance: NA; j_gene: TRBJ1-2; CDR3nt: TGTGCCAGCAGTGGCCGGGACAGGGTCTGGGGCTACACCTTC; CDR3aa: CASSGRDRVWGYTF
v_gene: TRBV11-3; d_gene: TRBD1; abundance: NA; j_gene: TRBJ2-3; CDR3nt: TGTGCCAGCAGCCGCAGGACAGGAACAGATACGCAGTATTTT; CDR3aa: CASSRRTGTDTQYF
v_gene: TRBV25-1; d_gene: NA; abundance: once; j_gene: TRBJ2-1; CDR3nt: TGTGCCAGCAGTGACCCGGGAATTTCGGGGAATGAGCAGTTCTTC; CDR3aa: CASSDPGISGNEQFF
v_gene: TRBV2; d_gene: NA; abundance: NA; j_gene: TRBJ2-6; CDR3nt: TGTGCCAGCAGCCCTGTGTTAGGGGCTGGGGCCAACGTCCTGACTTTC; CDR3aa: CASSPVLGAGANVLTF
v_gene: TRBV28; d_gene: TRBD1; abundance: NA; j_gene: TRBJ1-5; CDR3nt: TGTGCCAGCAGTCCAGGACAGGGCTATCAGCCCCAGCATTTT; CDR3aa: CASSPGQGYQPQHF
v_gene: TRBV2; d_gene: TRBD2; abundance: NA; j_gene: TRBJ2-3; CDR3nt: TGTGCCTCTCGACTAGCGGAACACACAGATACGCAGTATTTT; CDR3aa: CASRLAEHTDTQYF
v_gene: TRBV13; d_gene: NA; abundance: NA; j_gene: TRBJ2-3; CDR3nt: TGTGCCAGCAGCTTACAGGGCGCAGATACGCAGTATTTT; CDR3aa: CASSLQGADTQYF
v_gene: TRBV10-3; d_gene: NA; abundance: few; j_gene: TRBJ1-1; CDR3nt: TGTGCCATCAGTGTCGGGGACACTGAAGCTTTCTTT; CDR3aa: CAISVGDTEAFF
v_gene: TRBV5-1; d_gene: TRBD2; abundance: NA; j_gene: TRBJ2-3; CDR3nt: TGCGCCAGCAGCTCTAGCGGGAGGGCCGATGTAGATACGCAGTATTTT; CDR3aa: CASSSSGRADVDTQYF
v_gene: TRBV6-5; d_gene: NA; abundance: NA; j_gene: TRBJ2-3; CDR3nt: TGTGCCAGCAGTTATTTTCGGGGGAGCACAGATACGCAGTATTTT; CDR3aa: CASSYFRGSTDTQYF
v_gene: TRBV5-6; d_gene: NA; abundance: NA; j_gene: TRBJ2-3; CDR3nt: TGTGCCAGCAGCGCCCGACATCCTATCACAGATACGCAGTATTTT; CDR3aa: CASSARHPITDTQYF
v_gene: TRBV7-9; d_gene: TRBD2; abundance: NA; j_gene: TRBJ2-3; CDR3nt: TGTGCCAGCAGCGGGGGGACTAGCGGGTACCCTAGCACAGATACGCAGTATTTT; CDR3aa: CASSGGTSGYPSTDTQYF
v_gene: TRBV7-9; d_gene: TRBD2; abundance: NA; j_gene: TRBJ2-5; CDR3nt: TGTGCCAGCAGCTCGCAGGGACTAGCGGGAGTGGAGACCCAGTACTTC; CDR3aa: CASSSQGLAGVETQYF
v_gene: TRBV7-8; d_gene: NA; abundance: NA; j_gene: TRBJ2-7; CDR3nt: TGTGCCAGCAGCCTCCCGGGACAAACCTACGAGCAGTACTTC; CDR3aa: CASSLPGQTYEQYF
v_gene: TRBV11-2; d_gene: NA; abundance: few; j_gene: TRBJ2-7; CDR3nt: TGTGCCAGCAGCTTAGATCTACAGGCGAGCTCCTACGAGCAGTACTTC; CDR3aa: CASSLDLQASSYEQYF
v_gene: TRBV7-6; d_gene: NA; abundance: NA; j_gene: TRBJ2-1; CDR3nt: TGTGCCAGCAGCTTACGGTTACAGGGACCAACCGTTAGTGAGCAGTTCTTC; CDR3aa: CASSLRLQGPTVSEQFF
v_gene: TRBV25-1; d_gene: NA; abundance: NA; j_gene: TRBJ2-7; CDR3nt: TGTGCCAGCAGTGAGCGACTATACTACGAGCAGTACTTC; CDR3aa: CASSERLYYEQYF
v_gene: TRBV5-1; d_gene: TRBD2; abundance: NA; j_gene: TRBJ2-7; CDR3nt: TGCGCCAGCAGCTTGCGTGCGGGACTAGTAGACGAGCAGTACTTC; CDR3aa: CASSLRAGLVDEQYF
v_gene: TRBV6-6; d_gene: TRBD2; abundance: few; j_gene: TRBJ2-1; CDR3nt: TGTGCCAGCAGTTATGGCGGGAGTATCGATGAGCAGTTCTTC; CDR3aa: CASSYGGSIDEQFF
v_gene: TRBV7-9; d_gene: TRBD1; abundance: NA; j_gene: TRBJ2-5; CDR3nt: TGTGCCAGCAGTAAGCCGGGACAGGGGGCGGGAGAGACCCAGTACTTC; CDR3aa: CASSKPGQGAGETQYF
v_gene: TRBV6-1; d_gene: NA; abundance: NA; j_gene: TRBJ1-1; CDR3nt: TGTGCCAGCAGTGCCCCGACAGCCGAGAACACTGAAGCTTTCTTT; CDR3aa: CASSAPTAENTEAFF
v_gene: TRBV4-1; d_gene: NA; abundance: NA; j_gene: TRBJ2-1; CDR3nt: TGCGCCAGCAGCCCCCAGAACAATGAGCAGTTCTTC; CDR3aa: CASSPQNNEQFF
v_gene: TRBV30; d_gene: TRBD1; abundance: few; j_gene: TRBJ1-2; CDR3nt: TGTGCCTGGAGCCCCGGGACAGGGCAAGGCTACACCTTC; CDR3aa: CAWSPGTGQGYTF
v_gene: TRBV6-4; d_gene: NA; abundance: NA; j_gene: TRBJ2-7; CDR3nt: TGTGCCAGCAGTGACCTACGGTTGTTGGGGGAGGCAGCTACCTACGAGCAGTACTTC; CDR3aa: CASSDLRLLGEAATYEQYF
v_gene: TRBV7-2; d_gene: TRBD2; abundance: few; j_gene: TRBJ2-7; CDR3nt: TGTGCCAGCAGCTTATTGGCTAGCGGGAGGCCCGAGCAGTACTTC; CDR3aa: CASSLLASGRPEQYF